This TCR beta chain was identified in a study of blood T cell repertoires in COVID-19. Study-level background: T cells, B-cell-depleted T cells, or PBMCs supplied cDNA or gDNA.

Adults between roughly 18 and 100 years of age took part from some 25 US areas. Participants reported their clinical history, and cohort assignment relied on those reports. V lost 4 bases and J 6 bases, leaving 15 bases between the germline ends. The germline V gene has CDR1 LGHDT and CDR2 YNNKEL (reference sequence). The CDR3 has 14 amino acids. How the authors handled the data: Cell counts per sample came from amplifying reference gene primers. The assay was immunoSEQ multiplex PCR, and TCRdb's table has in-frame clones only and misses some. V and J calls and clone size are those listed in that table; D and trimming were worked out from the DNA. Among 250,000 to 300,000 clones listed, more than 75% were seen once.

The V and J genes are TRBV3-1 (or the pseudogene TRBV3-2) and TRBJ1-1, with no clear D. The clonotype was recovered from a woman in her forties with acute COVID-19. The material sequenced was PBMCs or T cells enriched from blood (not recorded which). The CDR3 DNA is TGTGCCAGCAGCCCCTTCTCTTACAAGTCTGAAGCTTTCTTT. The encoded protein is CASSPFSYKSEAFF.